The 14 T cell receptor beta chains below come from one sample, sequenced in a study of graft-versus-host responses after intestinal transplantation. Some clones are missing from TCRdb's copy, which holds only in-frame ones; the method was immunoSEQ multiplex PCR. The sample lists some 25,000 clones; approximately 90% were seen once. The sequenced sample was PBMCs, obtained roughly 41 days after intestinal transplant. The receptors shown here come from a human patient who received an intestinal transplant, so some T cells may come from the graft donor.

The V and J genes are TRBV18 and TRBJ2-7; 14 bases map to TRBD2. The CDR3 runs 15 residues. Germline V gene data show CDR1 as KGHSH and CDR2 as LQKENI. Trimming removed 6 bases from V and 5 bases from J; junction bases left unmatched: 6. The CDR3 nucleotides read TGTGCCAGCTCTCCGACTAGCGGGAGGGCCCACGAGCAGTACTTC. It codes for CASSPTSGRAHEQYF.

The rearrangement links TRBV4-1 to TRBJ2-7, with 9 bases matching TRBD1. Trimming at V came to 1 base and at J to 4 bases, leaving 5 bases not matched to a gene. The CDR3 extends over 15 amino acids. Germline-derived CDR1 and CDR2 are MGHRA and YSYEKL. CDR3 DNA: TGCGCCAGCAGCCAAGGGGACAGGGCCTTTTACGAGCAGTACTTC. Amino acids: CASSQGDRAFYEQYF.

The chain carries TRBV14 and TRBJ2-5, with D possibly matching TRBD1 (6 bases). Trimming pared 3 bases from V and 3 bases from J, leaving 14 bases between. CDR3 length: 15 residues. In germline, CDR1 is SGHDN, CDR2 FVKESK. CDR3 sequence reads: CASSHLTGFKETQYF. DNA for the CDR3: TGTGCCAGCAGCCACCTGACAGGTTTTAAAGAGACCCAGTACTTC.

The chain joins TRBV7-9 to TRBJ2-5, with 7 bases matching TRBD2. The J call is doubtful: the DNA matches TRBJ2-7 better. In germline, CDR1 is SEHNR, CDR2 FQNEAQ (reference sequence). The CDR3 length is 16 residues. In DNA form, the CDR3 reads TGTGCCAGCAGCGGACCGGGGGAGGGCTGGGTGGACGAGCAGTACTTC. This gives the protein CASSGPGEGWVDEQYF.

The chain combines TRBV9 with TRBJ2-2, with D uncertain. Trimming pared 0 bases from V and 0 bases from J, leaving 6 bases between. Germline-derived CDR1 and CDR2 are SGDLS and YYNGEE. The CDR3 consists of 15 residues. In DNA form, the CDR3 reads TGTGCCAGCAGCGTAGTGTCCGCGAACACCGGGGAGCTGTTTTTT. This sequence encodes CASSVVSANTGELFF.

V and J are TRBV15 and TRBJ1-3; a possible D gene is TRBD1 (6 bases). The CDR3 length is 16 residues. Germline CDR1 is LNHNV and CDR2 is YYDKDF (reference sequence). Trimming shortened V by 0 bases and J by 4 bases, and 13 bases separated the two germline ends. The CDR3 coding sequence is TGTGCCACCAGCAGAGATCGGCCAGGGGTAGGAAACACCATATATTTT. It is translated as CATSRDRPGVGNTIYF.

This chain connects TRBV29-1 to TRBJ2-5, with 9 bases matching TRBD1. This CDR3 comprises 16 residues. J was trimmed by 1 base and V by 5 bases; bases with no gene match: 11. CDR1 is SQVTM, CDR2 ANQGSEA, per germline. The CDR3 reads CSVTGTGPAPQETQYF. The DNA of the CDR3 is TGCAGCGTTACCGGGACAGGGCCGGCTCCCCAAGAGACCCAGTACTTC.

The V call is TRBV27, the J call TRBJ2-7, with TRBD2 matching 7 bases. The CDR3 runs to 16 residues. Germline loops: CDR1 MNHEY, CDR2 SMNVEV (reference sequence). V lost 2 bases, J lost 2 bases, and 9 bases stayed unmatched. CDR3 loop: CASSLDTTSPTYEQYF. CDR3 coding DNA: TGTGCCAGCAGTTTAGACACGACTAGCCCTACCTACGAGCAGTACTTC.

V is TRBV19 and J is TRBJ2-7; D is unresolved. The CDR3 is made up of 11 amino acids. V was cut by 7 bases and J by 5 bases, with 9 bases left in between. Germline assignment: CDR1 LNHDA and CDR2 SQIVND (reference sequence). The CDR3 DNA follows: TGTGCCAGTAAGAGAGGAGACGAGCAGTACTTC. Its protein product is CASKRGDEQYF.

The CDR3 here is CASSSGVTSGNTIYF. For the CDR3, the DNA is TGTGCCAGCAGTTCAGGGGTTACCTCTGGAAACACCATATATTTT. This chain uses TRBV28 with TRBJ1-3; weak D call: TRBD1 (6 bases). CDR1 and CDR2 (germline): MDHEN, SYDVKM. V lost 4 bases to trimming and J lost 0 bases, with 10 bases between them. The CDR3 is 15 residues long.

V is TRBV5-6 and J is TRBJ2-5; D not resolved. CDR1 is SGHDT and CDR2 is YYEEEE in the germline V gene. The length of the CDR3 is 15 residues. Deletions cut 2 bases from V and 5 bases from J, with 16 bases between. This CDR3 reads CASSFLSSVGETQYF. CDR3 nucleotide sequence: TGTGCCAGCAGCTTTTTAAGTAGTGTGGGGGAGACCCAGTACTTC.

J is TRBJ2-2 and V is TRBV30, with a weak D call TRBD2 (5 bases). This CDR3 is built from 13 residues. V was pared by 2 bases and J by 8 bases, with 12 bases between. Germline CDR1 reads GTSNPN; CDR2 reads SVGIG (reference sequence). In nucleotides, the CDR3 is TGTGCCTGGAGTAGTACGGGGTATGGGGAGCTGTTTTTT. Its protein is CAWSSTGYGELFF. Drawing the rest from reference TRBV30 and TRBJ2-2, the complete variable domain is SQTIHQWPATLVQPVGSPLSLECTVEGTSNPNLYWYRQAAGRGLQLLFYSVGIGQISSEVPQNLSASRPQDRQFILSSKKLLLSDSGFYLCAWSSTGYGELFFGEGSRLTVL.

The chain uses TRBV28 and TRBJ1-1, with no clear D. The V gene's germline CDR1 is MDHEN and CDR2 SYDVKM. The CDR3 totals 13 residues. Between the trimmed V and J ends, which lost 1 base and 4 bases, there was a span of 7 bases. The CDR3 DNA reads as TGTGCCAGCAGTTTATACAGAACCACTGAAGCTTTCTTT. Translating gives CASSLYRTTEAFF.

This clone was found once. This chain connects TRBV5-1 to TRBJ2-7; 8 nucleotides line up with TRBD1. Germline V lookup: CDR1 SGHRS, CDR2 YFSETQ. Trimming at V came to 0 bases and at J to 3 bases, leaving 2 bases not matched to a gene. The CDR3 length is 14 residues. The CDR3 bases are TGCGCCAGCAGCTTGGGGACAGGGCACTACGAGCAGTACTTC. This gives the protein CASSLGTGHYEQYF.